This T cell receptor (beta chain) was recovered during a study of CD8+CD57+ T cells in acquired aplastic anemia. Comment on this clonotype: Its antigen is currently unknown.

Study-level findings and limits: Patients and controls were found to share roughly 31 CD8+ CDR3 sequences.

The CDR3 length is 11 residues. CDR1 KGHDR and CDR2 SFDVKD come from the germline V gene. V shed 0 bases and J shed 10 bases, with 3 bases lying between them. The TCR beta profiling, which covered VDJ combination and CDR3 sequence, was carried out using genomic DNA as the template. TCRdb ran MiXCR on the reads and lists one entry per CDR3 protein. The sample consists of hundreds of thousands of distinct CDR3 sequences, 56% of them appearing once. CD8+CD57+ cell expansion had been shown by flow cytometry in patients chosen for sequencing. This clonotype was sampled from a human donor with aplastic anemia. Sequenced material: sorted CD4+, CD8+, or CD8+CD57+ T cells (not recorded which) from PBMCs. J is TRBJ2-1 and V is TRBV24-1; D gene ambiguous. The CDR3 region has the DNA TGTGCCACCAGTGATTTGCGGGAGCAGTTCTTC. Translating it yields CATSDLREQFF.